This T cell receptor beta chain was profiled in a study of preoperative IRX-2 immunotherapy in early breast cancer. Treatment: preoperative locoregional IRX-2 cytokine immunotherapy. Samples came from a phase Ib trial of preoperative locoregional IRX-2 cytokine immunotherapy. V gave up 1 base and J gave up 6 bases; unmatched junction bases: 8. The V gene's germline CDR1 is SSHAT and CDR2 FNYEAQ (reference sequence). The CDR3 covers 17 residues. The protocol was immunoSEQ multiplex PCR, while the TCRdb copy is restricted to in-frame clones and leaves out a portion. The sample contains roughly 3,600 clones, roughly three quarters of which appear only once.

The V and J genes are TRBV7-7 and TRBJ2-2, with TRBD2 identical over 10 bases. The sequencing used tumor tissue, collected after IRX-2 immunotherapy. The sequence came from a human donor with breast cancer. The DNA for the CDR3 is TGTGCCAGCAGCTTAGAAGTACTAGCGGGACAATCCGGGGAGCTGTTTTTT. Amino acids: CASSLEVLAGQSGELFF.